A single sample is the source of the 21 T cell receptor beta chains below, sequenced in a study of Ad26.COV2.S vaccination and SARS-CoV-2 variants (dated by TCRdb to the early 2020s). What the treatment or condition label conveys for this sample: some 20 received Ad26.COV2.S at low or high dose, single or two shots; about 5 received placebo; per-sample allocation not given. For vaccine and placebo recipients, repertoires were sequenced using samples collected on day 63 after the first injection. The library was prepared using the immunoSEQ multiplex PCR assay. The table was pulled from immuneACCESS by TCRdb, which kept in-frame rearrangements only. Such tables lose some clones; where checked, under half of the loss comes from unresolved V genes, and the rest has no known cause. Here the sample has 300,000 to 500,000 clones; 75% to 90% occur a single time. The ten largest clones capture 3.5% of the sample.

Sequences were derived from peripheral blood, sampled in a trial of Ad26.COV2.S vaccine versus placebo. Receptor source: a person between 18 and 65 years old who received the Ad26.COV2.S COVID-19 vaccine or a placebo.

The rearrangement uses TRBV4-2 and TRBJ1-5; possibly TRBD1 for D (5 bases). Trimming left V 4 bases short and J 1 base short, with 8 bases between. The CDR3 runs 14 residues. Germline V lookup: CDR1 LGHNA, CDR2 YNFKEQ. CDR3 nucleotides: TGTGCCAGCAGCCGGGACCTGAGCAATCAGCCCCAGCATTTT. This sequence encodes CASSRDLSNQPQHF.

The chain links TRBV9 to TRBJ2-2, with D possibly TRBD2 on 6 matching bases. Germline V gives CDR1 SGDLS, CDR2 YYNGEE. Trimming shortened V by 0 bases and J by 7 bases, and 10 bases separated the two germline ends. The CDR3 length is 14 residues. The DNA of the CDR3 is TGTGCCAGCAGCGTAGTATCGGAGGGCGGGGAGCTGTTTTTT. It translates to CASSVVSEGGELFF.

This clone was counted a few times. This sequence joins TRBV4-1 and TRBJ1-4; D not certain. Trimming took off 1 base at V and 10 bases at J, with 25 bases between the two ends. In germline, CDR1 is MGHRA, CDR2 YSYEKL. The CDR3 is 18 residues long. The CDR3 loop is CASSQGDGKGPSSGKLFF. The CDR3, as DNA: TGCGCCAGCAGCCAAGGCGACGGAAAGGGCCCTTCTTCAGGAAAACTGTTTTTT.

The chain is built from TRBV3-1 (or the pseudogene TRBV3-2) and TRBJ1-4, with TRBD1 identical over 7 bases. V shed 6 bases, J shed 7 bases, and the junction held 11 bases outside the gene matches. This CDR3 contains 15 residues. Germline loops: CDR1 LGHDT, CDR2 YNNKEL (reference sequence). CDR3 bases: TGTGCCAGCAGGCAGGGACAGCGAGTGAGTGAAAAACTGTTTTTT. It specifies CASRQGQRVSEKLFF.

CDR3 sequence (DNA): TGCGCCAGCAGCGCCTTTCCGGGTACCTCTGGGGCCAACGTCCTGACTTTC. It encodes CASSAFPGTSGANVLTF. The chain uses TRBV5-1 and TRBJ2-6; unclear D gene. V was clipped by 4 bases and J by 0 bases, with 14 bases between them. CDR3 size: 17 residues. Germline V gene data show CDR1 as SGHRS and CDR2 as YFSETQ.

The V call is TRBV14, the J call TRBJ1-2; perhaps TRBD1 as D (6 bases). Trimming took 0 bases from V and 7 from J, leaving 15 bases between them. The CDR3 is made up of 15 amino acids. Germline V lookup: CDR1 SGHDN, CDR2 FVKESK. This CDR3 reads CASSQDSRTEGGYTF. In nucleotides, the CDR3 is TGTGCCAGCAGCCAAGATTCGAGGACAGAGGGTGGCTACACCTTC.

This clone showed up just once. The chain couples TRBV4-1 to TRBJ1-1; D remains unclear. Trimming pared 7 bases from V and 1 base from J, leaving 13 bases between. The germline CDR1 and CDR2 sequences are MGHRA and YSYEKL. CDR3 length: 14 residues. The CDR3 is CASTGPLTNTEAFF. The CDR3 DNA reads as TGCGCCAGCACCGGCCCCCTGACGAACACTGAAGCTTTCTTT.

The chain carries TRBV6-4 and TRBJ2-3, with TRBD2 identical over 7 bases. The germline CDR1 and CDR2 sequences are MRHNA and SNTAGT. CDR3 length: 13 residues. Unmatched junction bases numbered 5, after V lost 8 bases and J lost 3 bases. In DNA form, the CDR3 reads TGTGCCAGCCGTGGGGGGGGGACAGATACGCAGTATTTT. This encodes CASRGGGTDTQYF.

The genes are TRBV28 and TRBJ1-4; no clear D. The germline V gene encodes CDR1 MDHEN and CDR2 SYDVKM. The CDR3 is 12 residues long. V lost 5 bases to trimming and J lost 8 bases, with 9 bases between them. CDR3 loop: CASSRQGEKLFF. In nucleotides, the CDR3 is TGTGCCAGCAGTCGCCAAGGGGAAAAACTGTTTTTT.

This chain connects TRBV27 to TRBJ2-1; 13 positions agree with TRBD2. Germline-derived CDR1 and CDR2 are MNHEY and SMNVEV (reference sequence). J lost 10 bases, V lost 6 bases, and 12 bases had no gene match. The CDR3 has 16 residues. CDR3: CASSTPGTSGAREQFF. CDR3 coding DNA: TGTGCCAGCAGCACCCCCGGGACTAGCGGGGCGCGGGAGCAGTTCTTC.

The chain couples TRBV18 to TRBJ2-3; TRBD1 is a possible D gene (5 bases). V shed 1 base and J shed 2 bases, with 7 bases lying between them. CDR3 length: 14 residues. Germline CDR1 and CDR2: KGHSH and LQKENI. The CDR3 sequence: CASSPRGPTDTQYF. The CDR3 region has the DNA TGTGCCAGCTCACCACGGGGCCCCACAGATACGCAGTATTTT.

This clone was seen only once. The gene calls are TRBV6-5 and TRBJ2-1, with 10 bases matching TRBD1. CDR1 and CDR2 (germline): MNHEY, SVGAGI. V lost 7 bases and J lost 3; bases outside the gene matches: 3. The CDR3 is 14 amino acids. The CDR3 reads CASTRDRGYNEQFF. DNA of the CDR3: TGTGCCAGCACTCGGGACAGGGGCTACAATGAGCAGTTCTTC.

The V and J genes are TRBV2 and TRBJ1-6; D is unresolved. The CDR3 has 12 residues. Trimming took 4 bases from V and 9 from J, leaving 7 bases between them. From germline, CDR1 is SNHLY and CDR2 FYNNEI. CDR3 loop: CASSASLSPLHF. For the CDR3, the DNA is TGTGCCAGCAGTGCCTCTCTTTCACCCCTCCACTTT.

This clone has just a few counts. The chain uses TRBV5-4 and TRBJ2-7; D is undetermined. The CDR3 has 14 amino acids. Germline V gene sequence: CDR1 SGHNT, CDR2 YYREEE (reference sequence). The V gene lost 1 base and the J gene lost 1 base, with 9 bases spanning the gap. The CDR3 here is CASSLQAGSYEQYF. The CDR3 DNA sequence: TGTGCCAGCAGCTTGCAGGCCGGTTCCTACGAGCAGTACTTC. The full variable domain, its missing parts supplied by reference TRBV5-4 and TRBJ2-7, is ETGVTQSPTHLIKTRGQQVTLRCSSQSGHNTVSWYQQALGQGPQFIFQYYREEENGRGNFPPRFSGLQFPNYSSELNVNALELDDSALYLCASSLQAGSYEQYFGPGTRLTVT.

The chain carries TRBV4-3 and TRBJ1-2, with 9 bases aligning to TRBD1. V shed 0 bases, J shed 5 bases, and the junction held 4 bases outside the gene matches. CDR1 LGHNA and CDR2 YSLEER come from the germline V gene. The CDR3 is made up of 15 amino acids. The CDR3, as DNA: TGCGCCAGCAGCCAAGAAGGGACAGGGTTTTATGGCTACACCTTC. It translates to CASSQEGTGFYGYTF.

The J gene is TRBJ2-3, the V gene TRBV11-3; D possibly uses TRBD1 or TRBD2 (6 bases each). This CDR3 is built from 13 residues. Trimming pared 8 bases from V and 6 bases from J, leaving 15 bases between. Germline V gene sequence: CDR1 SGHNT, CDR2 YENEEA. Written as DNA, the CDR3 is TGTGCCAGCTCCCAAGGGGGGAGCGATACGCAGTATTTT. Residues: CASSQGGSDTQYF.

This rearrangement joins TRBV6-5 to TRBJ1-2; unclear D gene. With 0 bases removed from V and 3 bases from J, the gap between germline ends came to 5 bases. The CDR3 is 13 amino acids. Per germline, CDR1 MNHEY and CDR2 SVGAGI. CDR3: CASSYSSDYGYTF. The CDR3 DNA follows: TGTGCCAGCAGTTACTCGAGTGACTATGGCTACACCTTC.

This clone was picked up a small number of times. The chain combines TRBV6-1 with TRBJ1-4, with 7 bases matching TRBD1. The CDR3 consists of 15 residues. J gave up 6 bases and V 0 bases, and 4 bases lay outside the gene matches. Germline V gives CDR1 MNHNS, CDR2 SASEGT. The CDR3 loop reads CASSEAQGGDEKLFF. The CDR3 DNA is TGTGCCAGCAGTGAAGCGCAGGGGGGCGATGAAAAACTGTTTTTT.

The rearrangement links TRBV10-1 to TRBJ1-2; D may be TRBD1 (5 bases). Between the trimmed V and J ends, which lost 2 bases and 7 bases, there was a span of 11 bases. Germline V lookup: CDR1 WNHNN, CDR2 SYGVQD (reference sequence). This CDR3 has 13 residues. CDR3 loop: CASSEDSARGYTF. CDR3 nucleotide sequence: TGCGCCAGCAGTGAGGACAGTGCCCGTGGCTACACCTTC.

This clone was recorded only once. One base away lies a much larger clone, so this may be a sequencing read error. The V call is TRBV5-4, the J call TRBJ1-1; D is possibly TRBD1 (6 bases). V was shortened by 4 bases and J by 1 base, with 8 bases between the two germline ends. Germline V gene lookup returns CDR1 SGHNT and CDR2 YYREEE (reference sequence). This CDR3 is built from 13 residues. The CDR3 sequence is CASSHRENTEAFF. The DNA for the CDR3 is TGTGCCAGCAGCCACAGGGAGAACACTGAAGCTTTCTTT.

The CDR3 region is CASSARTGTGELFF. CDR3 in DNA: TGTGCCAGCAGTGCGCGGACGGGCACCGGGGAGCTGTTTTTT. This chain links TRBV25-1 with TRBJ2-2; D remains unclear. The germline CDR1 and CDR2 sequences are MGHDK and SYGVNS. V was trimmed by 4 bases and J by 4 bases, leaving 10 bases between them. CDR3 size: 14 residues.